This TCR beta chain came from a study of T cell responses to AZD1222 COVID-19 vaccine. The CDR3 is 16 amino acids. Trimming pared 0 bases from V and 4 bases from J, leaving 16 bases between. Germline CDR1 and CDR2: GTSNPN and SVGIG (reference sequence). Findings and limits, study-wide: Mostly white British, mostly female donors; authors suggested clonal diversity may be underestimated. Reportedly, close to half of spike-specific TCRs are directed against unmutated variant regions.

Produced via immunoSEQ multiplex PCR; TCRdb's table is partial and in-frame only. The table has over 150,000 clones, just over 85% seen once; the top ten hold 11%. On this clone itself: Its antigen is not known.

Both about-4-week and about-12-week second-dose recipients were combined. The sequences come from peripheral blood, collected 28 days after the second AZD1222 dose. This chain connects TRBV30 to TRBJ1-3, with D perhaps matching TRBD1 (6 bases). The receptor's source is an adult who received the AZD1222 COVID-19 vaccine. The CDR3 DNA reads as TGTGCCTGGAGTGTCCCATGGGAGGGGGACGGAAACACCATATATTTT. It is translated as CAWSVPWEGDGNTIYF.